This T cell receptor beta chain was observed in a study of Tregs in tolerant kidney transplant recipients. Germline V gene sequence: CDR1 MNHNS, CDR2 SASEGT. The CDR3 sequence is 13 residues long. The V and J ends lost 6 bases and 7 bases, in that order; junction bases with no gene match: 8. Sequencing used immunoSEQ multiplex PCR; TCRdb keeps in-frame clones, though not all of them. The sample gives 90,000 to 130,000 clones, 90% of which show up once; 0.34% is in the top ten. This receptor was obtained from a human donor who received a combined kidney and bone marrow transplant. The gene calls are TRBV6-1 and TRBJ1-2, with 7 bases lining up with TRBD1. Sequenced here: CD4+ T cells from blood, sampled before the transplant. The CDR3 region is CASSPTGDSGYTF. The CDR3 region has the DNA TGTGCCAGCAGCCCAACAGGGGATAGTGGCTACACCTTC.